One sample yielded the 29 T cell receptor beta chains listed below, sequenced in a study of regulatory T cells in long-lasting Graves disease. Library construction for TCR beta used iRepertoire HTBI primers and Arm-PCR of CDR3 regions. TCRdb itself ran the multiplex PCR reads through MiXCR, one entry per CDR3 protein. The sample gives over 450,000 distinct CDR3 sequences, around 12% of which show up once; about 8.9% is in the top ten. Time point described: newly diagnosed GD, antithyroid drugs for less than 3 months. From RNA extracted from PBMCs, the TCR library was made. These same data were also listed under a study on T cells in Graves' hyperthyroidism and ophthalmopathy.

The sample consisted of peripheral blood mononuclear cells (PBMCs), taken at new diagnosis, from a patient treated with antithyroid drugs. The receptors shown here come from a woman aged 30 to 39 with Graves disease.

This clonotype was counted at least ten times. This sequence joins TRBV2 and TRBJ2-7; the match to TRBD1 covers 7 bases. The CDR3 consists of 13 residues. Germline V CDR1 and CDR2: SNHLY, FYNNEI. V lost 8 bases and J lost 2; bases outside the gene matches: 6. The CDR3 coding sequence is TGTGCCAGCGTTGAGGGGGCGGCCTACGAGCAGTACTTC. Translating gives CASVEGAAYEQYF.

This clonotype was counted many times. The rearrangement joins TRBV13 to TRBJ2-7; a possible D gene is TRBD2 (6 bases). This CDR3 spans 15 amino acids. CDR1 is PRHDT and CDR2 is FYEKMQ in the germline V gene (reference sequence). V lost 0 bases and J lost 4, with 13 bases in between. Here the CDR3 DNA reads TGTGCCAGCAGCTTAGGTATCAGGGCGGGATACGAGCAGTACTTC. This codes for CASSLGIRAGYEQYF.

This clonotype has ten or more counts. The chain uses TRBV2 and TRBJ2-5; no reliable D call. The CDR3 sequence is 12 residues long. Trimming shortened V by 6 bases and J by 5 bases, and 10 bases separated the two germline ends. Per the germline V gene, CDR1 is SNHLY and CDR2 is FYNNEI. The CDR3 DNA sequence: TGTGCCAGCAGGTCTCCAATGGAGACCCAGTACTTC. Translated: CASRSPMETQYF.

A few counts support this clonotype. The V and J genes are TRBV7-8 and TRBJ1-1, with a weak D call TRBD1 (6 bases). CDR3 size: 13 residues. Germline-derived CDR1 and CDR2 are SGHVS and FQNEAQ. Deletions cut 3 bases from V and 11 bases from J, with 16 bases between. DNA of the CDR3: TGTGCCAGCAGCTTTAGGACAGTCACGGGGGCTTTCTTT. Protein product: CASSFRTVTGAFF. The whole variable domain, filled in from reference TRBV7-8 and TRBJ1-1, reads GAGVSQSPRYKVAKRGQDVALRCDPISGHVSLFWYQQALGQGPEFLTYFQNEAQLDKSGLPSDRFFAERPEGSVSTLKIQRTQQEDSAVYLCASSFRTVTGAFFGQGTRLTVV.

This clonotype was detected ten times or more. Here the CDR3 DNA reads TGTGCCAGCGGGGCAGGTTACGACTATGGCTACACCTTC. Protein product: CASGAGYDYGYTF. The chain joins TRBV5-6 to TRBJ1-2; D is perhaps TRBD1 (5 bases). CDR1 and CDR2 (germline): SGHDT, YYEEEE. The CDR3 sequence is 13 residues long. V lost 7 bases and J 3 bases, leaving 13 bases between the germline ends. Supplemented by reference TRBV5-6 and TRBJ1-2, the full variable domain reads DAGVTQSPTHLIKTRGQQVTLRCSPKSGHDTVSWYQQALGQGPQFIFQYYEEEERQRGNFPDRFSGHQFPNYSSELNVNALLLGDSALYLCASGAGYDYGYTFGSGTRLTVV.

This clonotype was seen many times. The chain uses TRBV2 and TRBJ1-1; a possible D gene is TRBD1 (5 bases). The germline gives CDR1 SNHLY, CDR2 FYNNEI. V was clipped by 2 bases and J by 1 base, with 11 bases between them. The CDR3 length is 15 residues. For the CDR3, the DNA is TGTGCCAGCAGTGAACGTGAGGGGAGGAACACTGAAGCTTTCTTT. Its translation is CASSEREGRNTEAFF.

This sequence joins TRBV19 and TRBJ1-1; D uncertain. The germline V gene has CDR1 LNHDA and CDR2 SQIVND (reference sequence). The CDR3 length is 16 residues. V was pared by 3 bases and J by 0 bases, with 14 bases between. Written as DNA, the CDR3 is TGTGCCAGTAGTATTTCGTGGCAGGCCTTGAACACTGAAGCTTTCTTT. This translates into CASSISWQALNTEAFF.

This clonotype has just a few counts. Because the CDR3 is missing its conserved closing phenylalanine or tryptophan, this is likely a read error. The V gene is TRBV19, the J gene TRBJ1-5, with a tentative D call TRBD1 (6 bases). Germline V gives CDR1 LNHDA, CDR2 SQIVND (reference sequence). V shed 5 bases and J shed 5 bases, with 10 bases lying between them. The CDR3 covers 13 residues. CDR3 loop: CASSPRGDQPQHS. CDR3 DNA sequence: TGTGCCAGTAGTCCCAGGGGAGATCAGCCCCAGCATTCT.

This clonotype was detected many times. V and J are TRBV5-1 and TRBJ1-2; tentative D call: TRBD1 (5 bases). V was pared by 0 bases and J by 4 bases, with 13 bases between. This CDR3 spans 15 amino acids. The V gene's germline CDR1 is SGHRS and CDR2 YFSETQ. The CDR3: CASSLDRSKGYGYTF. CDR3 coding DNA: TGCGCCAGCAGCTTGGACAGGTCAAAAGGCTATGGCTACACCTTC.

This clonotype was detected ten times or more. The chain joins TRBV30 to TRBJ2-1; TRBD2 matches at 11 bases. The CDR3 is made up of 14 amino acids. CDR1 is GTSNPN and CDR2 is SVGIG in the germline V gene (reference sequence). V shed 4 bases and J 7 bases; nucleotides not matched to a gene: 6. This CDR3 is CAWTLAGAGNEQFF. CDR3 nucleotide sequence: TGTGCCTGGACACTAGCGGGAGCGGGGAATGAGCAGTTCTTC.

In this sample, this clonotype turned up a few times. J is TRBJ2-3 and V is TRBV20-1; possible D gene TRBD1, 6 bases. Looked up from germline, CDR1 is DFQATT and CDR2 is SNEGSKA (reference sequence). Deletions cut 6 bases from V and 5 bases from J, with 15 bases between. The CDR3 has 13 residues. CDR3 in amino acids: CSALAGVIDTQYF. The CDR3 bases are TGCAGTGCCCTAGCAGGGGTGATAGATACGCAGTATTTT.

In its sample, this clonotype was seen a few times. The chain employs TRBV9 and TRBJ2-7, with 11 positions matching TRBD2. Per the germline V gene, CDR1 is SGDLS and CDR2 is YYNGEE. The ends lost 8 bases at V and 0 bases at J; junction bases unmatched: 4. The CDR3 extends over 14 amino acids. The CDR3 loop is CARNSGRASYEQYF. The CDR3 DNA is TGTGCCAGAAATAGCGGGAGGGCCTCCTACGAGCAGTACTTC.

This clonotype was recorded many times. The chain employs TRBV11-1 and TRBJ2-1, with 8 positions matching TRBD2. CDR1 is SGHAT and CDR2 is FQDESV in the germline V gene (reference sequence). The CDR3 is made up of 14 amino acids. Trimming cost V 1 base and J 7 bases; bases outside gene matches: 3. The CDR3 sequence is CASSLVREVNEQFF. Written as DNA, the CDR3 is TGTGCCAGCAGCTTAGTGCGGGAGGTTAATGAGCAGTTCTTC.

This clonotype was found many times. The chain couples TRBV11-3 to TRBJ2-3; maybe TRBD2 (6 bases). From germline, CDR1 is SGHNT and CDR2 YENEEA. The CDR3 runs 14 residues. Trimming took off 5 bases at V and 0 bases at J, with 9 bases between the two ends. CDR3 sequence: CASSPGRSTDTQYF. CDR3 nucleotides: TGTGCCAGCAGCCCAGGGAGGAGCACAGATACGCAGTATTTT.

The V and J genes are TRBV29-1 and TRBJ2-6, with TRBD2 as a possible D gene (5 bases). Trimming removed 5 bases at V and 0 bases at J, with 8 bases between. CDR1 is SQVTM and CDR2 is ANQGSEA in the germline V gene. CDR3 size: 14 residues. CDR3 bases: TGCAGCGTTCGGGGAACCTCTGGGGCCAACGTCCTGACTTTC. It translates to CSVRGTSGANVLTF. Based on the CDR3 plus reference TRBV29-1 and TRBJ2-6, the full variable domain is SAVISQKPSRDICQRGTSLTIQCQVDSQVTMMFWYRQQPGQSLTLIATANQGSEATYESGFVIDKFPISRPNLTFSTLTVSNMSPEDSSIYLCSVRGTSGANVLTFGAGSRLTVL.

In this sample, this clonotype turned up a few times. The genes are TRBV30 and TRBJ2-7; D might be TRBD1 or TRBD2, each matching 5 bases. Trimming took off 1 base at V and 4 bases at J, with 11 bases between the two ends. CDR1 and CDR2 (germline): GTSNPN, SVGIG (reference sequence). The CDR3 spans 13 residues. CDR3 in DNA: TGTGCCTGGAGTGGGGACCGACAATACGAGCAGTACTTC. It codes for CAWSGDRQYEQYF.

This clonotype was detected many times. This chain connects TRBV6-1 to TRBJ1-2; TRBD1 aligns across 8 bases. Germline CDR1 is MNHNS and CDR2 is SASEGT. The CDR3 extends over 14 amino acids. Trimming removed 1 base from V and 5 bases from J; junction bases left unmatched: 3. Here the CDR3 reads CASSEGTGGYGYTF. As DNA, the CDR3 is TGTGCCAGCAGTGAAGGAACAGGGGGGTATGGCTACACCTTC.

This clonotype was recorded many times. V is TRBV5-5 and J is TRBJ2-5; 8 positions match TRBD2. The CDR3 is 13 residues long. V lost 5 bases, J lost 1 base, and 1 base stayed unmatched. The V gene's germline CDR1 is SGHKS and CDR2 YYEKEE (reference sequence). The CDR3 DNA reads TGTGCCAGCAGTGGGACTAGCCAAGAGACCCAGTACTTC. Translation gives CASSGTSQETQYF. The whole variable domain, filled in from reference TRBV5-5 and TRBJ2-5, reads DAGVTQSPTHLIKTRGQQVTLRCSPISGHKSVSWYQQVLGQGPQFIFQYYEKEERGRGNFPDRFSARQFPNYSSELNVNALLLGDSALYLCASSGTSQETQYFGPGTRLLVL.

This clonotype was counted only a few times. V is TRBV20-1 and J is TRBJ2-3, with D possibly being TRBD2 (6 bases). The germline V gene encodes CDR1 DFQATT and CDR2 SNEGSKA (reference sequence). The CDR3 length is 14 residues. Trimming pared 3 bases from V and 4 bases from J, leaving 14 bases between. The CDR3 spells CSASDGGNADTQYF. In DNA form, the CDR3 reads TGCAGTGCTAGTGATGGCGGGAACGCAGATACGCAGTATTTT.

There are many counts of this clonotype. The rearrangement joins TRBV18 to TRBJ2-5; TRBD1 is a possible D gene (5 bases). The germline V gene encodes CDR1 KGHSH and CDR2 LQKENI. Trimming pared 1 base from V and 5 bases from J, leaving 11 bases between. The CDR3 runs 14 residues. The CDR3 DNA sequence: TGTGCCAGCTCACCACGAAGAGCAGGGGAGACCCAGTACTTC. This sequence encodes CASSPRRAGETQYF.

The gene calls are TRBV2 and TRBJ2-7; D unclear. The CDR3 length is 15 residues. With 0 bases removed from V and 5 bases from J, the gap between germline ends came to 14 bases. Germline CDR1 reads SNHLY; CDR2 reads FYNNEI. CDR3 in amino acids: CASSEAGQVYDEQYF. The CDR3, as DNA: TGTGCCAGCAGTGAAGCCGGCCAGGTCTACGACGAGCAGTACTTC.

With respect to this clonotype: A much larger clone is a single base away; this may be a read error. The final CDR3 position lacks the conserved phenylalanine or tryptophan, pointing to a likely read error. The V and J genes are TRBV12-3 or TRBV12-4 and TRBJ2-5; a weak D match, TRBD1 (6 bases). V was clipped by 5 bases and J by 1 base, with 8 bases between them. The CDR3 extends over 13 amino acids. The CDR3 is CASSPRGQETQYL. The CDR3 coding sequence is TGTGCCAGCAGTCCCAGGGGCCAAGAGACCCAGTACCTC.

The V call is TRBV6-1, the J call TRBJ2-7; TRBD2 aligns across 14 bases. CDR1 and CDR2 from the germline V gene are MNHNS and SASEGT. Trimming took 3 bases from V and 5 from J; bases not matched to a gene: 3. The CDR3 length is 15 residues. CDR3 region: CASSDRLAGGDEQYF. DNA of the CDR3: TGTGCCAGCAGTGACCGACTAGCGGGAGGGGACGAGCAGTACTTC.

Turning to this clonotype: Without the conserved terminal phenylalanine or tryptophan, this CDR3 likely stems from a read error. The genes are TRBV3-1 and TRBJ2-1; D is undetermined. V shed 4 bases and J shed 9 bases, with 10 bases lying between them. The CDR3 length is 12 residues. CDR1 and CDR2 (germline): LGHDT, YNNKEL (reference sequence). CDR3 loop: CASSRDLGEQFL. For the CDR3, the DNA is TGTGCCAGCAGCCGAGACCTCGGTGAGCAGTTCCTC.

The V and J genes are TRBV7-8 and TRBJ2-7, with D perhaps matching TRBD1 or TRBD2 (5 bases each). The V and J ends lost 4 bases and 1 base respectively, with 20 bases between them. This CDR3 is built from 17 residues. The germline V gene has CDR1 SGHVS and CDR2 FQNEAQ. The DNA of the CDR3 is TGTGCCAGCAGCTCAGGGTGGGGGACCCACCGGTCCTACGAGCAGTACTTC. It encodes CASSSGWGTHRSYEQYF.

This clonotype was detected only a few times. This chain connects TRBV14 to TRBJ2-1; D possibly corresponds to TRBD2 (6 bases). Trimming removed 2 bases from V and 2 bases from J, with 13 bases in between. The CDR3 contains 16 residues. Germline V gives CDR1 SGHDN, CDR2 FVKESK. The DNA for the CDR3 is TGTGCCAGCAGCCAATTAGGAGGGGTACCCTACAATGAGCAGTTCTTC. Amino acid sequence: CASSQLGGVPYNEQFF.

In its sample, this clonotype was seen many times. This chain joins TRBV5-8 and TRBJ2-5; TRBD1 is a possible D gene (5 bases). V shed 4 bases and J shed 5 bases, with 18 bases lying between them. Germline CDR1 SGHTS, CDR2 YDEGEE. This CDR3 comprises 15 residues. The CDR3 bases are TGTGCCAGCAGCCAGGATCAGGGATCGGTGGAGACCCAGTACTTC. Translation: CASSQDQGSVETQYF.

This clonotype has a count of ten or more. This chain links TRBV13 with TRBJ2-1; D is uncertain. This CDR3 has 17 amino acids. V dropped 0 bases and J dropped 7 bases, with 19 bases sitting between them. Germline V gene lookup returns CDR1 PRHDT and CDR2 FYEKMQ (reference sequence). The CDR3 loop reads CASSLGYVGYLSNEQFF. Written as DNA, the CDR3 is TGTGCCAGCAGCTTAGGCTACGTTGGGTATCTCAGTAATGAGCAGTTCTTC.

A word on this clonotype: Its ends do not fully match the called genes, so a read error is possible. CDR3 DNA sequence: TGCAGTGCTAGAGATTCCGCTAGCGGGAGTGCCTCCTCCGAGCAGTACTTC. This gives the protein CSARDSASGSASSEQYF. The gene calls are TRBV20-1 and TRBJ2-7, with TRBD2 matching over 10 bases. CDR1 and CDR2 from the germline V gene are DFQATT and SNEGSKA (reference sequence). The CDR3 loop spans 17 amino acids.